The 18 T cell receptor beta chains below all came from one sample that was sequenced in a study of vaccination effects on CD4 cells after COVID-19. The antigens of these receptors remain unknown. Culture proceeded for about 11 days, and CD4+ T cells were then isolated. Sequenced by immunoSEQ multiplex PCR; TCRdb stores in-frame clones only, minus some. The sample includes about 45,000 clones, roughly 72% of them seen just once. The sample was CD4+ T cells from PBMCs cultured without peptide, taken before COVID-19 vaccination. These receptors were taken from a human donor who had a prior SARS-CoV-2 infection.

The chain couples TRBV4-2 to TRBJ2-5; D not certain. In germline, CDR1 is LGHNA, CDR2 YNFKEQ. The CDR3 runs to 11 residues. Trimming pared 6 bases from V and 3 bases from J, leaving 5 bases between. Here the CDR3 reads CASRREETQYF. The CDR3 nucleotides read TGTGCCAGCAGGCGAGAAGAGACCCAGTACTTC.

The gene calls are TRBV18 and TRBJ2-3, with no clear D. CDR3 length: 14 residues. Trimming took off 2 bases at V and 0 bases at J, with 6 bases between the two ends. CDR1 is KGHSH and CDR2 is LQKENI in the germline V gene. The CDR3 DNA reads TGTGCCAGCTCACCATCCACTAGCACAGATACGCAGTATTTT. This encodes CASSPSTSTDTQYF.

The chain has TRBV11-3 and TRBJ2-3, with TRBD2 as a possible D gene (6 bases). V lost 1 base, J lost 1 base, and 15 bases lay in between. Germline V gene data show CDR1 as SGHNT and CDR2 as YENEEA. The CDR3 runs 17 residues. CDR3 amino acids: CASSLGLAMGGTDTQYF. CDR3 coding DNA: TGTGCCAGCAGCTTAGGGCTAGCGATGGGTGGCACAGATACGCAGTATTTT.

V is TRBV6-5 and J is TRBJ2-7; D may be TRBD1 (5 bases). The germline V gene has CDR1 MNHEY and CDR2 SVGAGI. Trimming cost V 6 bases and J 4 bases, with 19 bases left between them. This CDR3 is built from 15 residues. The CDR3 DNA sequence: TGTGCCAGCAGCTACCGGGCGCAGGGTTCTTACGAGCAGTACTTC. Amino acids: CASSYRAQGSYEQYF.

In its sample, this clone was seen a few times. This sequence joins TRBV5-1 and TRBJ2-5, with 11 bases fitting TRBD2. Germline V lookup: CDR1 SGHRS, CDR2 YFSETQ. The CDR3 has 15 amino acids. V lost 0 bases, J lost 2 bases, and 0 bases stayed unmatched. This CDR3 is CASSLGLAGQETQYF. The CDR3 nucleotides read TGCGCCAGCAGCTTGGGACTAGCGGGGCAAGAGACCCAGTACTTC.

V is TRBV10-3 and J is TRBJ2-5; 8 bases are shared with TRBD1. This CDR3 spans 14 amino acids. Germline V CDR1 and CDR2: ENHRY, SYGVKD. The ends lost 10 bases at V and 5 bases at J; junction bases unmatched: 12. The CDR3 here is CATGGDRGVETQYF. CDR3 sequence (DNA): TGTGCCACAGGGGGAGACAGGGGTGTGGAGACCCAGTACTTC.

The chain employs TRBV19 and TRBJ1-6; 7 bases map to TRBD1. V lost 2 bases to trimming and J lost 11 bases; unmatched junction nucleotides: 15. The CDR3 extends over 17 amino acids. Per the germline V gene, CDR1 is LNHDA and CDR2 is SQIVND (reference sequence). The DNA for the CDR3 is TGTGCCAGTAGTATACTGGCCGGGACAGCCTTTAGGGCACCCCTCCACTTT. It specifies CASSILAGTAFRAPLHF.

This clone was found a few times. J is TRBJ1-3 and V is TRBV24-1, with 7 bases fitting TRBD1. This CDR3 spans 19 amino acids. CDR1 KGHDR and CDR2 SFDVKD come from the germline V gene. The ends lost 3 bases at V and 3 bases at J; junction bases unmatched: 16. The CDR3 nucleotides read TGTGCCACCAGTGATCAAAACCCTACAGGGGCCGCCTGTGGAAACACCATATATTTT. Translation gives CATSDQNPTGAACGNTIYF.

The rearrangement joins TRBV7-2 to TRBJ2-1, with D perhaps matching TRBD1 (5 bases). Germline CDR1 is SGHTA and CDR2 is FQGNSA. Trimming cost V 6 bases and J 4 bases, with 10 bases left between them. This CDR3 comprises 13 residues. DNA of the CDR3: TGTGCCAGCAGGATAGACAGTTACAATGAGCAGTTCTTC. Protein product: CASRIDSYNEQFF.

The chain recombines TRBV4-2 with TRBJ2-2; D gene unclear. Germline loops: CDR1 LGHNA, CDR2 YNFKEQ. This CDR3 has 17 residues. V lost 0 bases, J lost 3 bases, and 14 bases lay in between. The CDR3 nucleotides read TGTGCCAGCAGCCAAGATCCCCCGGCTAGGTACACCGGGGAGCTGTTTTTT. Amino acid sequence: CASSQDPPARYTGELFF.

The chain has TRBV20-1 and TRBJ1-2; D ambiguous. The CDR3 runs to 15 residues. Trimming removed 3 bases at V and 3 bases at J, with 17 bases between. The V gene's germline CDR1 is DFQATT and CDR2 SNEGSKA (reference sequence). The CDR3 loop reads CSASERRRRYYGYTF. The CDR3, as DNA: TGCAGTGCTAGTGAACGGCGGAGGAGGTACTATGGCTACACCTTC.

The rearrangement links TRBV10-1 to TRBJ2-7; unclear D gene. Trimming took 7 bases from V and 3 from J, leaving 7 bases between them. Germline V gives CDR1 WNHNN, CDR2 SYGVQD (reference sequence). This CDR3 is built from 11 residues. The CDR3 region is CASKKYYEQYF. In DNA, the CDR3 is TGCGCCAGCAAAAAGTACTACGAGCAGTACTTC.

The chain recombines TRBV3-1 (or the pseudogene TRBV3-2) with TRBJ2-1; 8 bases align to TRBD1. From germline, CDR1 is LGHDT and CDR2 YNNKEL (reference sequence). V lost 0 bases, J lost 7 bases, and 8 bases stayed unmatched. The CDR3 has 16 residues. The CDR3 DNA follows: TGTGCCAGCAGCCAAGACCACGGACAGGGTCGGAATGAGCAGTTCTTC. Protein sequence: CASSQDHGQGRNEQFF.

This clone came up once. The chain is built from TRBV15 and TRBJ2-7; no firm D call. This CDR3 is built from 14 residues. V shed 3 bases and J shed 2 bases, with 11 bases lying between them. Germline V gene data show CDR1 as LNHNV and CDR2 as YYDKDF (reference sequence). The chain's CDR3 is CATSRDRGPYEQYF. CDR3 sequence (DNA): TGTGCCACCAGCAGGGACCGAGGACCCTACGAGCAGTACTTC.

The chain couples TRBV30 to TRBJ2-2, with TRBD2 identical over 7 bases. Per germline, CDR1 GTSNPN and CDR2 SVGIG (reference sequence). V shed 3 bases and J 7 bases; nucleotides not matched to a gene: 14. The CDR3 sequence is 16 residues long. The DNA of the CDR3 is TGTGCCTGGAGCTCTTTTTCGGGAGGTCTTGGCGGGGAGCTGTTTTTT. Protein: CAWSSFSGGLGGELFF.

The V call is TRBV5-6, the J call TRBJ1-5; D is undetermined. Germline CDR1 reads SGHDT; CDR2 reads YYEEEE. The CDR3 has 14 amino acids. V lost 4 bases to trimming and J lost 5 bases, with 13 bases between them. The CDR3 loop is CASSRAQSYQPQHF. The CDR3, as DNA: TGTGCCAGCAGCCGCGCGCAGAGCTATCAGCCCCAGCATTTT.

The chain carries TRBV24-1 and TRBJ2-5; D is perhaps TRBD1 (6 bases). This CDR3 comprises 17 residues. Germline V gene lookup returns CDR1 KGHDR and CDR2 SFDVKD. V was cut by 3 bases and J by 7 bases, with 23 bases left in between. The CDR3 nucleotides are TGTGCCACCAGTGATGCCTCGACAGGTTGGGCTTCCGGGACCCAGTACTTC. It codes for CATSDASTGWASGTQYF.

V and J are TRBV11-3 and TRBJ2-5; no clear D. Trimming stripped 0 bases from V and 7 bases from J, with 6 bases between. The CDR3 runs to 12 residues. Germline CDR1 is SGHNT and CDR2 is YENEEA. The CDR3 protein is CASSLEGGTQYF. Here the CDR3 DNA reads TGTGCCAGCAGCTTAGAAGGTGGGACCCAGTACTTC.